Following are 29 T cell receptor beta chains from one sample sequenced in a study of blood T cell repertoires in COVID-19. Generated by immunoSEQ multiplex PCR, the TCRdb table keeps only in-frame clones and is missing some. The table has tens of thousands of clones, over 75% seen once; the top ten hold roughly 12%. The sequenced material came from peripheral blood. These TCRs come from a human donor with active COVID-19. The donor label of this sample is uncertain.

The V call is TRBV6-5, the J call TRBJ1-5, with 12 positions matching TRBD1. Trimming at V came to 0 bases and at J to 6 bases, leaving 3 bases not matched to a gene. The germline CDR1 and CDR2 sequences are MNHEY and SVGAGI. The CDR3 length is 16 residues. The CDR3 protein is CASSYSGTGGSQPQHF. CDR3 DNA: TGTGCCAGCAGTTACTCGGGGACAGGGGGCAGTCAGCCCCAGCATTTT.

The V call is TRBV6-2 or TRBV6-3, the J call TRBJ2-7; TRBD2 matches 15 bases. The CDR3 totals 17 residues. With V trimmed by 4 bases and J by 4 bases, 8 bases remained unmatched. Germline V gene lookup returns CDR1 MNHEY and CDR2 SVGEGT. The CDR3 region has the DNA TGTGCCAGCAGTTCTCCCGGGACTAGCGGGAGGTTGTACGAGCAGTACTTC. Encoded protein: CASSSPGTSGRLYEQYF.

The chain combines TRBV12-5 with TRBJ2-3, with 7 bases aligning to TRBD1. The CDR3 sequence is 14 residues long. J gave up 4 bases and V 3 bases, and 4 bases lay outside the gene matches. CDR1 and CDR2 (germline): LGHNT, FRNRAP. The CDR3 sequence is CASGLPGTADTQYF. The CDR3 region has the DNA TGTGCTAGTGGTTTACCCGGGACAGCAGATACGCAGTATTTT.

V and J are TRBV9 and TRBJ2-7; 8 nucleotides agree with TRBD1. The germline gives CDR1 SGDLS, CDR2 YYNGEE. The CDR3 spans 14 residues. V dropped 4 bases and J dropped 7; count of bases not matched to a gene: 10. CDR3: CASSQGQGAKEQYF. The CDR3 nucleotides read TGTGCCAGCAGCCAAGGGCAGGGGGCTAAGGAGCAGTACTTC.

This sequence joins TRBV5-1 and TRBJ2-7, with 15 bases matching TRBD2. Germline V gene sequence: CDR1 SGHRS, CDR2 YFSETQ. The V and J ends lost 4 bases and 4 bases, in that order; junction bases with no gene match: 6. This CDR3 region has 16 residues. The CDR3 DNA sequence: TGCGCCAGCAGCACCGGACTAGCGGGGGGGATTTACGAGCAGTACTTC. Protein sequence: CASSTGLAGGIYEQYF.

This chain's CDR3 is CATSKGGVGYTF. CDR3 in DNA: TGTGCCACCAGCAAGGGGGGGGTTGGCTACACCTTC. The V and J genes are TRBV15 and TRBJ1-2, with D possibly being TRBD1 (6 bases). This CDR3 is 12 amino acids long. V was shortened by 4 bases and J by 7 bases, with 10 bases between the two germline ends. Germline CDR1 reads LNHNV; CDR2 reads YYDKDF (reference sequence).

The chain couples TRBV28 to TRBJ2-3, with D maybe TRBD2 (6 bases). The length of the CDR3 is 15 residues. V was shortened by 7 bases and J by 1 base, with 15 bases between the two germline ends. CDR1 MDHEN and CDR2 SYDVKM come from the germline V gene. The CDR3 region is CASTLGGPGTDTQYF. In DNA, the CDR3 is TGTGCCAGCACCTTGGGGGGTCCCGGCACAGATACGCAGTATTTT.

CDR3 sequence: CASSSRHGYEQYF. For the CDR3, the DNA is TGTGCCAGCAGCTCGAGACATGGCTACGAGCAGTACTTC. The genes are TRBV11-3 and TRBJ2-7; D is undetermined. The CDR3 length is 13 residues. Trimming cost V 4 bases and J 3 bases, with 10 bases left between them. Germline CDR1 and CDR2: SGHNT and YENEEA. Full variable domain (remainder filled in from reference TRBV11-3 and TRBJ2-7): EAGVVQSPRYKIIEKKQPVAFWCNPISGHNTLYWYLQNLGQGPELLIRYENEEAVDDSQLPKDRFSAERLKGVDSTLKIQPAELGDSAVYLCASSSRHGYEQYFGPGTRLTVT.

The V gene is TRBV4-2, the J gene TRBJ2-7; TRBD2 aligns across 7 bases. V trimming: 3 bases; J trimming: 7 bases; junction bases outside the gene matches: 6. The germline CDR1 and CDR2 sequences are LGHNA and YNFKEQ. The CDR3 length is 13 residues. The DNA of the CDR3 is TGTGCCAGCAGCCACAAGCGGGATGGAGAGCAGTACTTC. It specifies CASSHKRDGEQYF.

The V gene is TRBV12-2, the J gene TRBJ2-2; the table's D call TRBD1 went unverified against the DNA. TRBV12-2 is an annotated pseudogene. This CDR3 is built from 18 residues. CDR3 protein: CASRLSSNRVENTGELFF. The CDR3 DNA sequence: TGTGCAAGTCGCTTAAGCTCAAACAGGGTCGAGAACACCGGGGAGCTGTTTTTT.

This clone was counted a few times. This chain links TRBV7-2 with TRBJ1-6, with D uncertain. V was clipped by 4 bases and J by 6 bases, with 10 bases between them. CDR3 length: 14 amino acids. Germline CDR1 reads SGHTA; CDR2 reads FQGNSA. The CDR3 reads CASSYRTSNSPLHF. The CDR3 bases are TGTGCCAGCAGCTATCGGACTAGTAATTCACCCCTCCACTTT.

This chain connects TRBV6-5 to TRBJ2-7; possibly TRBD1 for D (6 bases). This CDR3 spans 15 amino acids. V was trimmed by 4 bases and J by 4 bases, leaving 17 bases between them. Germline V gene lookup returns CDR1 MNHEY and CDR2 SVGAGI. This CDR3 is CASSSDSLGGYEQYF. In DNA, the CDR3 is TGTGCCAGCAGTTCGGACAGCCTAGGTGGTTACGAGCAGTACTTC.

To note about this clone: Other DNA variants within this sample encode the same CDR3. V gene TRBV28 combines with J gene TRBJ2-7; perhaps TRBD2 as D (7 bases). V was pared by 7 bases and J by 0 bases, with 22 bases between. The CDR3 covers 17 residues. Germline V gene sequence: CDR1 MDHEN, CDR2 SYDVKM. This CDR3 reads CASTPPGGRGHSYEQYF. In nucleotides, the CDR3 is TGTGCCAGCACCCCGCCCGGCGGGCGGGGGCACTCCTACGAGCAGTACTTC.

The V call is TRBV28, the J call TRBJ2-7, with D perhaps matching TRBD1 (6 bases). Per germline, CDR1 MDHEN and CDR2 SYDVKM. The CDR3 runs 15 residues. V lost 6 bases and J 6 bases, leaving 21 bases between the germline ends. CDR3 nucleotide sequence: TGTGCCAGCAGCCTACGCTCGACAGGCCGATCCGAGCAGTACTTC. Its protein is CASSLRSTGRSEQYF.

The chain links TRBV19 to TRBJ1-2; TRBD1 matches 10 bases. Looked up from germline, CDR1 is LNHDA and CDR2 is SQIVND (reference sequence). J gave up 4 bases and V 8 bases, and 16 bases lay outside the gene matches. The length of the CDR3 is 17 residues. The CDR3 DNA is TGTGCCAGTTCTCCTTCCAGAGGACAGGGGGACCCCTATGGCTACACCTTC. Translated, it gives CASSPSRGQGDPYGYTF.

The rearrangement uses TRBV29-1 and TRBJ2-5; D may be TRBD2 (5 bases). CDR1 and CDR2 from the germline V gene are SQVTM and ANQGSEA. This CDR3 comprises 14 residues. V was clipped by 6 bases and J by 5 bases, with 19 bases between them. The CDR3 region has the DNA TGCAGCGTCCCACCCCCGGGGTCCCCGGAGACCCAGTACTTC. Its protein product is CSVPPPGSPETQYF.

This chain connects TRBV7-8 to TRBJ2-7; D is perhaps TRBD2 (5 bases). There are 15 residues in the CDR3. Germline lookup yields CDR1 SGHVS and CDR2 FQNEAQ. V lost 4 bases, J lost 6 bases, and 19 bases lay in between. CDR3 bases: TGTGCCAGCAGCTCTCTCAATACGGGGTCCGGCGAGCAGTACTTC. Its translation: CASSSLNTGSGEQYF.

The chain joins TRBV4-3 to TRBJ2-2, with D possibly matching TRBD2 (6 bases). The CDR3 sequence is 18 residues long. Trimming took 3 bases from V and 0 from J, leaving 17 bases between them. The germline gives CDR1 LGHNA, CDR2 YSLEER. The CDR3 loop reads CASSHNLAFGSNTGELFF. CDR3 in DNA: TGCGCCAGCAGCCACAATCTAGCGTTTGGCTCGAACACCGGGGAGCTGTTTTTT.

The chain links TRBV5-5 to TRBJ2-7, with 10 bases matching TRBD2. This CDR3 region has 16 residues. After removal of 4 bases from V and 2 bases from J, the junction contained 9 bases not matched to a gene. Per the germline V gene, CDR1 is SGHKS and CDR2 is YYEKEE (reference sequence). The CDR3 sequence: CASSRLLAGAAYEQYF. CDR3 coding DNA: TGTGCCAGCAGCAGACTCCTAGCGGGAGCAGCCTACGAGCAGTACTTC.

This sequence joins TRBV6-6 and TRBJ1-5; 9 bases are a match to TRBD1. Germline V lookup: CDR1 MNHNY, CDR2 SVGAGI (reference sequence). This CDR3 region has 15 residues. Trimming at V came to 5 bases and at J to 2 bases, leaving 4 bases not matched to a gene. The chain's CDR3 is CASSLDRGGNQPQHF. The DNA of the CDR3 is TGTGCCAGCAGTCTGGACAGGGGAGGCAATCAGCCCCAGCATTTT.

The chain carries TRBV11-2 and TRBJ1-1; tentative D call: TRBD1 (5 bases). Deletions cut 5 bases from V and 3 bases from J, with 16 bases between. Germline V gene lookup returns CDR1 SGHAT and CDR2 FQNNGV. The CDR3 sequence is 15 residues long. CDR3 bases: TGTGCCAGCAGCACGAGTCCAACAGGATACACTGAAGCTTTCTTT. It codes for CASSTSPTGYTEAFF.

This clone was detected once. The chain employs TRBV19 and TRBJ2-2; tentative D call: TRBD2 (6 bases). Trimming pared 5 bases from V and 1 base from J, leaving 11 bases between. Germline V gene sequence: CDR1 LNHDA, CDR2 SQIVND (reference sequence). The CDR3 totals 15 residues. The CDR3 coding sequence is TGTGCCAGTAGTTCCCCGGGGGAGAACACCGGGGAGCTGTTTTTT. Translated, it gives CASSSPGENTGELFF.

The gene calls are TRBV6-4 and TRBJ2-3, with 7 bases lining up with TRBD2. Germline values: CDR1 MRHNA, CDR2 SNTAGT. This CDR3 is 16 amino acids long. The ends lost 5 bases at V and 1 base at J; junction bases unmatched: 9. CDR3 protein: CASSPLTGGGTDTQYF. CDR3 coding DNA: TGTGCCAGCAGTCCCCTAACGGGAGGCGGCACAGATACGCAGTATTTT.

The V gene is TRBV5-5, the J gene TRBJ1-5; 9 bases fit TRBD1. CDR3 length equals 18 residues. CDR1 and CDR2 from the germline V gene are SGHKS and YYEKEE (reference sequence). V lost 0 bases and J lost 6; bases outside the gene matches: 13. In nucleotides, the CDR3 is TGTGCCAGCAGCTTGGTGGTAGGGACAGGGAGGAGGGGTCAGCCCCAGCATTTT. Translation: CASSLVVGTGRRGQPQHF.

The CDR3 sequence: CASSRGGQGAYGYTF. CDR3 nucleotides: TGTGCCAGCAGCCGCGGGGGGCAGGGAGCCTATGGCTACACCTTC. This chain uses TRBV11-2 with TRBJ1-2; a possible D gene is TRBD1 (6 bases). Germline V CDR1 and CDR2: SGHAT, FQNNGV. Trimming removed 5 bases from V and 4 bases from J, with 17 bases in between. The CDR3 is made up of 15 amino acids.

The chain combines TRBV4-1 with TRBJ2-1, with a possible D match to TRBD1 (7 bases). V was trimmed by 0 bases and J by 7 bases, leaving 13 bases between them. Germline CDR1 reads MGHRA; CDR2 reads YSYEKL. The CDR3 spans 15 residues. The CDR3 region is CASSQDRGVRNEQFF. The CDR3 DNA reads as TGCGCCAGCAGCCAAGACAGGGGGGTAAGGAATGAGCAGTTCTTC.

The CDR3 bases are TGTGCCGTCCCTCGGGATTTGAACACTGAAGCTTTCTTT. The encoded protein is CAVPRDLNTEAFF. The V gene is TRBV2, the J gene TRBJ1-1; D gene unclear. The CDR3 has 13 amino acids. V dropped 11 bases and J dropped 0 bases, with 13 bases sitting between them. The germline V gene encodes CDR1 SNHLY and CDR2 FYNNEI. Combining the CDR3 with reference TRBV2 and TRBJ1-1 gives the whole variable domain EPEVTQTPSHQVTQMGQEVILRCVPISNHLYFYWYRQILGQKVEFLVSFYNNEISEKSEIFDDQFSVERPDGSNFTLKIRSTKLEDSAMYFCAVPRDLNTEAFFGQGTRLTVV.

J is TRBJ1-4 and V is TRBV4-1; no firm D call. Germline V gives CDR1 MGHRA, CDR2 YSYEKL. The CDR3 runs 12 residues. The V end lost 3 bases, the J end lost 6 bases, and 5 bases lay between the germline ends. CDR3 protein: CASSQAYEKLFF. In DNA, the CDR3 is TGCGCCAGCAGCCAGGCCTATGAAAAACTGTTTTTT.

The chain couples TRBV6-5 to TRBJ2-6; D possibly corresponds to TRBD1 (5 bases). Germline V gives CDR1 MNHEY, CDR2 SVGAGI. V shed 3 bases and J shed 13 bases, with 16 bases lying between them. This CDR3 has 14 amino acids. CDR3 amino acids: CASSYSGSLSVLTF. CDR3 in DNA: TGTGCCAGCAGTTATTCAGGGTCCCTTAGTGTCCTGACTTTC.